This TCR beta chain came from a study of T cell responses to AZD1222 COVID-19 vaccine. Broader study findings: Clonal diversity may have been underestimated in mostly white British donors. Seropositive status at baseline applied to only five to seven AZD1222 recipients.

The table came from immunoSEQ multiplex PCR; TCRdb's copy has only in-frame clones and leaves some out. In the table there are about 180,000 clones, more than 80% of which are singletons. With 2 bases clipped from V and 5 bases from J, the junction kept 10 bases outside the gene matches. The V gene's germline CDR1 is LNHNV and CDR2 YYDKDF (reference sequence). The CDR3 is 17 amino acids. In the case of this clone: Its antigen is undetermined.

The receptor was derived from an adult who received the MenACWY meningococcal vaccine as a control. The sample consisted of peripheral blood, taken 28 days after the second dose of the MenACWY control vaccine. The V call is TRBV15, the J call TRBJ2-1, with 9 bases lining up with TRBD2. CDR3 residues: CATSRPQTSGYNNEQFF. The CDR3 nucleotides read TGTGCCACCAGCAGACCTCAGACTAGCGGATATAACAATGAGCAGTTCTTC.